This T cell receptor (beta chain) was captured in a study of blood T cell repertoires in COVID-19. In the study overall: Samples came from the United States, Italy and Spain, spanning acute and convalescent COVID-19. T cells, B-cell-depleted T cells, or PBMCs supplied cDNA or gDNA.

V shed 4 bases and J 6 bases; nucleotides not matched to a gene: 9. Per germline, CDR1 MRHNA and CDR2 SNTAGT. There are 16 residues in the CDR3. Under the authors' procedure: Using reference gene primer amplification, nucleated cell counts were estimated. Profiled with immunoSEQ multiplex PCR; TCRdb holds only in-frame clones, not every one. V and J calls plus clone size are reproduced from that table; the DNA served to infer D and trimming. Here the sample spans 120,000 to 150,000 clones, approximately 81% being singletons. Sequenced input: peripheral blood. This clonotype was obtained from a human donor in a cohort sampled during active COVID-19. V usage is TRBV6-4 and J usage is TRBJ2-6; 7 bases are shared with TRBD1. CDR3 DNA: TGTGCCAGCAGTGTCTCGTCGACAGGGACGGCCAACGTCCTGACTTTC. This gives the protein CASSVSSTGTANVLTF.